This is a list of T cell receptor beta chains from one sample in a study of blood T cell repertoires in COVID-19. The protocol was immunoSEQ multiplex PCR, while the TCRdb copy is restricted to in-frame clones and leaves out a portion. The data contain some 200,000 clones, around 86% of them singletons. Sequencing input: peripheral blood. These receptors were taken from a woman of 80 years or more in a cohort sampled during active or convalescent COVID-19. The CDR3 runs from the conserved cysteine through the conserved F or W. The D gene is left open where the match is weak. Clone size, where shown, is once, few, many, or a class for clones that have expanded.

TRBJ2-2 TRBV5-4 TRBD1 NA CASTHLGRQGFTGELFF TGTGCCAGCACTCACCTCGGCAGACAGGGCTTTACCGGGGAGCTGTTTTTT
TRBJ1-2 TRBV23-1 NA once CASSQKRGGYTF TGCGCCAGCAGCCAGAAACGAGGGGGCTACACCTTC
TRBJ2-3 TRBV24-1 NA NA CATSDFGGRGTDTQYF TGTGCCACCAGTGATTTTGGGGGCAGGGGCACAGATACGCAGTATTTT
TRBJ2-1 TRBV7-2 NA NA CASSWGLATYNEQFF TGTGCCAGCAGCTGGGGACTCGCAACCTACAATGAGCAGTTCTTC
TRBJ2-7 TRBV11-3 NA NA CASSLYRDGEQYF TGTGCCAGCAGCCTTTACAGGGACGGCGAGCAGTACTTC
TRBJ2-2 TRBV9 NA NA CASSVGTVPTGELFF TGTGCCAGCAGCGTAGGGACAGTTCCCACCGGGGAGCTGTTTTTT
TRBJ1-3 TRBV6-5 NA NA CASSYTTGRDTIYF TGTGCCAGCAGTTACACTACAGGTAGAGACACCATATATTTT
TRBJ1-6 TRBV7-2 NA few CASSLVQGNNSPLHF TGTGCCAGCAGCTTAGTACAGGGAAATAATTCACCCCTCCACTTT
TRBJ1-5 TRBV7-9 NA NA CASSQDGNQPQHF TGTGCCAGCAGCCAAGACGGGAATCAGCCCCAGCATTTT
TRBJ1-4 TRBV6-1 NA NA CASSEPRQSNEKLFF TGTGCCAGCAGTGAACCGAGGCAGAGTAATGAAAAACTGTTTTTT
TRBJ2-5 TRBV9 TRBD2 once CASSVGGGGAGETQYF TGTGCCAGCAGCGTAGGTGGCGGGGGGGCAGGAGAGACCCAGTACTTC
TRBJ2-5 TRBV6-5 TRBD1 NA CASAIGTGKETQYF TGTGCCAGCGCGATAGGGACAGGGAAAGAGACCCAGTACTTC
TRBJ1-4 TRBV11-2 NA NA CASSVRIEYEKLFF TGTGCCAGCAGCGTGAGGATAGAGTACGAAAAACTGTTTTTT
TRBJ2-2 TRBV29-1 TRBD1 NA CSVEDRQGSRELFF TGCAGCGTTGAAGATAGACAGGGGAGTAGGGAGCTGTTTTTT
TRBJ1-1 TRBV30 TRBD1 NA CAWSWGQLNTEAFF TGTGCCTGGAGTTGGGGACAGTTGAACACTGAAGCTTTCTTT
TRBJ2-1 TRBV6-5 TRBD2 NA CASSYRFSGSTYEQFF TGTGCCAGCAGTTACCGATTTAGCGGGAGTACTTATGAGCAGTTCTTC
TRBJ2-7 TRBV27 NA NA CASSTSRGKIYEQYF TGTGCCAGCAGTACTTCCAGGGGAAAGATCTACGAGCAGTACTTC
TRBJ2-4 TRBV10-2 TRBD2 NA CASSPSGVKNIQYF TGCGCCAGCAGTCCTAGCGGGGTGAAAAACATTCAGTACTTC
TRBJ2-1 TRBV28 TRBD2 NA CASSYLRGGSSYNEQFF TGTGCCAGCAGTTACTTGCGGGGGGGCAGCTCCTACAATGAGCAGTTCTTC
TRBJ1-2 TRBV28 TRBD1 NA CASSLDRGYGYTF TGTGCCAGCAGTCTCGACAGGGGCTATGGCTACACCTTC